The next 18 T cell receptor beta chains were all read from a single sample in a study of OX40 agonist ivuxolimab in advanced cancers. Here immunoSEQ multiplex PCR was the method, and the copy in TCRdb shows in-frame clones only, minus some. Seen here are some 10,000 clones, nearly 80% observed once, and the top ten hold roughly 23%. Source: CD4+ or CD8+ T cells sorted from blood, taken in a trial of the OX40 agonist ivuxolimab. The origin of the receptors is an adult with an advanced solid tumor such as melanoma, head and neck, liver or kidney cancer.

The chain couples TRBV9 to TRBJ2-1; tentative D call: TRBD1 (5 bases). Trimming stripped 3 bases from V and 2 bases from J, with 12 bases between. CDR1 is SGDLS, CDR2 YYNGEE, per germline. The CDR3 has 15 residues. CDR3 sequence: CASSEQGQTYNEQFF. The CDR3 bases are TGTGCCAGCAGCGAGCAAGGACAAACCTACAATGAGCAGTTCTTC.

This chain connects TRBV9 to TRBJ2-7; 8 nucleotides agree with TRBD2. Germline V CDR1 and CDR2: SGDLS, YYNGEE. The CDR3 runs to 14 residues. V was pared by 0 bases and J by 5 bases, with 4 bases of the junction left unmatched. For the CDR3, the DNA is TGTGCCAGCAGCGTAGAACTAGCGGCCGACGAGCAGTACTTC. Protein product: CASSVELAADEQYF.

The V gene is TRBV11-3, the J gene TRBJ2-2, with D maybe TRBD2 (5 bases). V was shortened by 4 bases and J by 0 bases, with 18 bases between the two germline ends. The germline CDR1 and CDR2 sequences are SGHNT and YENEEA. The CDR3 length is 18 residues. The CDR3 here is CASSSKHGVAPNTGELFF. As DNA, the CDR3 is TGTGCCAGCAGCTCCAAACACGGGGTAGCGCCGAACACCGGGGAGCTGTTTTTT.

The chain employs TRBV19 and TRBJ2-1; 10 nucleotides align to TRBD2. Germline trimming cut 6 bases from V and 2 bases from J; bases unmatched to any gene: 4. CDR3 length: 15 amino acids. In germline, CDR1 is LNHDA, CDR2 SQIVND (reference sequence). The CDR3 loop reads CASRQSGRAYNEQFF. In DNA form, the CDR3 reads TGTGCCAGTAGGCAAAGCGGGAGGGCCTACAATGAGCAGTTCTTC.

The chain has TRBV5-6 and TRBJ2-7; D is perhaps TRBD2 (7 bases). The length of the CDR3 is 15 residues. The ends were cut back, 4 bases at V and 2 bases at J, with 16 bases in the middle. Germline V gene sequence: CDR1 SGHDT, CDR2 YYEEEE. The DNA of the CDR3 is TGTGCCAGCAGCCCTAGGGGGGAGGGCCCCTACGAGCAGTACTTC. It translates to CASSPRGEGPYEQYF. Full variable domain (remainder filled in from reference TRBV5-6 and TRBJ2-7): DAGVTQSPTHLIKTRGQQVTLRCSPKSGHDTVSWYQQALGQGPQFIFQYYEEEERQRGNFPDRFSGHQFPNYSSELNVNALLLGDSALYLCASSPRGEGPYEQYFGPGTRLTVT.

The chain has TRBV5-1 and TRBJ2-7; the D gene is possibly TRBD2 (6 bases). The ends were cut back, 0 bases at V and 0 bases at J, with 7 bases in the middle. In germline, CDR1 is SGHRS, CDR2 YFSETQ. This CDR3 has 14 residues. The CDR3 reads CASSLGGNSYEQYF. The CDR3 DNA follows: TGCGCCAGCAGCTTGGGCGGGAACTCCTACGAGCAGTACTTC.

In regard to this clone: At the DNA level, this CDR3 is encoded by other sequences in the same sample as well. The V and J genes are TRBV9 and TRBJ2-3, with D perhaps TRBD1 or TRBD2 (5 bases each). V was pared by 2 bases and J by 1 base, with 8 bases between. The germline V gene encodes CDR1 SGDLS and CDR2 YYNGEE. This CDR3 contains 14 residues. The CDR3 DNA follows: TGTGCCAGCAGCGTTGTGGGGGGCACAGATACGCAGTATTTT. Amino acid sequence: CASSVVGGTDTQYF. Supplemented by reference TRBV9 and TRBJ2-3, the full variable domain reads DSGVTQTPKHLITATGQRVTLRCSPRSGDLSVYWYQQSLDQGLQFLIQYYNGEERAKGNILERFSAQQFPDLHSELNLSSLELGDSALYFCASSVVGGTDTQYFGPGTRLTVL.

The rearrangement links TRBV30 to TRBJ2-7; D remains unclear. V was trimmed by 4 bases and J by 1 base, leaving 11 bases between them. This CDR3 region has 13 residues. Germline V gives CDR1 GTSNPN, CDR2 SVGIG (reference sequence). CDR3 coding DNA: TGTGCCTGGACCCTTGAGGATTCCTACGAGCAGTACTTC. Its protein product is CAWTLEDSYEQYF.

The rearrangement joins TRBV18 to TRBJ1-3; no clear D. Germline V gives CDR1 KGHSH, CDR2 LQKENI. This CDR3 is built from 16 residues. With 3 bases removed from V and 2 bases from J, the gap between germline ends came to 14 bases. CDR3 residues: CASSPEGGIPGNTIYF. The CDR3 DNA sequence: TGTGCCAGCTCACCTGAAGGAGGAATTCCTGGAAACACCATATATTTT. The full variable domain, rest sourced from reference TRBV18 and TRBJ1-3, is NAGVMQNPRHLVRRRGQEARLRCSPMKGHSHVYWYRQLPEEGLKFMVYLQKENIIDESGMPKERFSAEFPKEGPSILRIQQVVRGDSAAYFCASSPEGGIPGNTIYFGEGSWLTVV.

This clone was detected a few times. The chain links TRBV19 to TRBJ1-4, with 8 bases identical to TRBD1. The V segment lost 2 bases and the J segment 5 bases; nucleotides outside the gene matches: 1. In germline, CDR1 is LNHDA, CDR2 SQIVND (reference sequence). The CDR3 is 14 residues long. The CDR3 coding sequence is TGTGCCAGTAGTATAACAGGGGGGAATGAAAAACTGTTTTTT. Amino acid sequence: CASSITGGNEKLFF.

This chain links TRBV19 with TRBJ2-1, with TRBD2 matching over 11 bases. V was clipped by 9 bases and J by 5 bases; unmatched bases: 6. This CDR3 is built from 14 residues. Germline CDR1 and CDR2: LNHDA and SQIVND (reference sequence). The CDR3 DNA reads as TGTGCCAGCCCGACTAGCGGGAAAAACAATGAGCAGTTCTTC. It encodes CASPTSGKNNEQFF.

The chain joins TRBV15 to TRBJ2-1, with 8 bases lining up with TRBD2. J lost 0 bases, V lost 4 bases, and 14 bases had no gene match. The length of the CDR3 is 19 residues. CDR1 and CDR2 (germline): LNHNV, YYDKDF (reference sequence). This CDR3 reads CATSISPSSGPSSYNEQFF. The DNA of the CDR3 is TGTGCCACCAGCATCTCCCCCTCTAGCGGGCCAAGCTCCTACAATGAGCAGTTCTTC.

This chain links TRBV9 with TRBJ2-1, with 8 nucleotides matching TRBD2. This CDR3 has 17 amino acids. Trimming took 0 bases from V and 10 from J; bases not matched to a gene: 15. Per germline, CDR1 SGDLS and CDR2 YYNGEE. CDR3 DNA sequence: TGTGCCAGCAGCGTAGTATCTAGCGGGCCCTTGAGGGGGGAGCAGTTCTTC. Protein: CASSVVSSGPLRGEQFF.

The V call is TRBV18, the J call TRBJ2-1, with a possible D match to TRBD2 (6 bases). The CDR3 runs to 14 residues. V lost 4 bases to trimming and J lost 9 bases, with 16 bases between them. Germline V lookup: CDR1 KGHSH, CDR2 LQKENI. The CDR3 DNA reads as TGTGCCAGCTCACAAGGGACTTCTTACGGTGAGCAGTTCTTC. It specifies CASSQGTSYGEQFF.

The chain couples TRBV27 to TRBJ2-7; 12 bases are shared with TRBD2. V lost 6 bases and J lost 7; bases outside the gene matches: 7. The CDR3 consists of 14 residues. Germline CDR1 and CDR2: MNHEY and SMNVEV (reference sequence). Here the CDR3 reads CASRASGRAGEQYF. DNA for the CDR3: TGTGCCAGCAGGGCTAGCGGGAGGGCCGGAGAGCAGTACTTC.

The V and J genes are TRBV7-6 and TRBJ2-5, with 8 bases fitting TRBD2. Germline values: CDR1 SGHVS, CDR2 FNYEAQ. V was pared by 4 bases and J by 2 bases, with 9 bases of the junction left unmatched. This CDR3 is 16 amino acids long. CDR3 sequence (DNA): TGTGCCAGCAGCTCCCCTCGAACTAGCGGTCAAGAGACCCAGTACTTC. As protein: CASSSPRTSGQETQYF. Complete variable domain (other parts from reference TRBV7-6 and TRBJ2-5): GAGVSQSPRYKVTKRGQDVALRCDPISGHVSLYWYRQALGQGPEFLTYFNYEAQQDKSGLPNDRFSAERPEGSISTLTIQRTEQRDSAMYRCASSSPRTSGQETQYFGPGTRLLVL.

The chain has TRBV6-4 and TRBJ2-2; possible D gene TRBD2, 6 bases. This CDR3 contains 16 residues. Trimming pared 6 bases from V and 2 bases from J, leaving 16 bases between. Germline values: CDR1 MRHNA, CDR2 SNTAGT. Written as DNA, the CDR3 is TGTGCCAGCAGCCAAGGGGTAGCGGCAAACACCGGGGAGCTGTTTTTT. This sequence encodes CASSQGVAANTGELFF.

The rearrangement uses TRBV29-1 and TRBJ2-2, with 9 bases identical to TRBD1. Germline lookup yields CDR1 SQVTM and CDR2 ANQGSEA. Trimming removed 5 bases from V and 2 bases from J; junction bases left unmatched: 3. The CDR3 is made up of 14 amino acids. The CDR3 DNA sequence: TGCAGCGTTCCGGGACAGGGAAACACCGGGGAGCTGTTTTTT. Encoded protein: CSVPGQGNTGELFF.